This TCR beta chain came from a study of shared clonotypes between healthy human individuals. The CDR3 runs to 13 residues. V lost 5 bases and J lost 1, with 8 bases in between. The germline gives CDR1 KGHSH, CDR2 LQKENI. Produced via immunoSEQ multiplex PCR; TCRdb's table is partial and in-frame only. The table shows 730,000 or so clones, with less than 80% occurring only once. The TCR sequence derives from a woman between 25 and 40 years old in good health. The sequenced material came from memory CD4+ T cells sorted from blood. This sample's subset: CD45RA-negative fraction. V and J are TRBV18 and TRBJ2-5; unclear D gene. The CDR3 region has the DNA TGTGCCAGCTCAGTTACAGCCCAAGAGACCCAGTACTTC. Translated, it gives CASSVTAQETQYF.